This TCR beta chain is from a study of blood T cell repertoires in COVID-19. About the research overall: Both acute and convalescent COVID-19 samples were obtained from the United States, Italy and Spain.

How the authors handled the data: Amplification with reference gene primers provided the estimates of nucleated cell counts. Clones were sequenced by immunoSEQ multiplex PCR, and TCRdb holds only the in-frame ones, with some missing. D and trimming come from the DNA, and the V and J calls and clone size come from that table. The data show over 150,000 clones, 80% to 90% seen once. This CDR3 is built from 15 residues. Per the germline V gene, CDR1 is MNHEY and CDR2 is SVGAGI. V was pared by 8 bases and J by 0 bases, with 14 bases between. The material sequenced was peripheral blood. The chain is built from TRBV6-5 and TRBJ1-5, with D maybe TRBD1 (5 bases). The origin of this receptor is a woman aged 60-75 years with COVID-19, enrolled during active disease. The CDR3 DNA follows: TGTGCCAGCGGGGGGAGAGTTAATAGCAATCAGCCCCAGCATTTT. This codes for CASGGRVNSNQPQHF.